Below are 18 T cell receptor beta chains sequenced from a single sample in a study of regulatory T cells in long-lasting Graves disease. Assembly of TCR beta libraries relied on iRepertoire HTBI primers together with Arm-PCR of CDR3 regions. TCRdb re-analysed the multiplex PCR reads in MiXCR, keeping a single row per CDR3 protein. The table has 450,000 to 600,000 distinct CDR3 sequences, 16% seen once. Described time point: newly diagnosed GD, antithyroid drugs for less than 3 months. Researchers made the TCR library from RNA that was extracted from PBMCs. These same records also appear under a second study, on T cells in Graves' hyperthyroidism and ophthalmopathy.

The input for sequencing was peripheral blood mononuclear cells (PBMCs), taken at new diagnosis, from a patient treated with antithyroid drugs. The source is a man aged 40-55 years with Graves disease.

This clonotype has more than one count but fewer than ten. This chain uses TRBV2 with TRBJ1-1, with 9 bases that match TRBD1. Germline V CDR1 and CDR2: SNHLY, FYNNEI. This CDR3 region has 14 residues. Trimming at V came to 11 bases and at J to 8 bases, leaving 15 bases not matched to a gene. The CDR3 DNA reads TGTGCCTTGTACCGGGACAGGGCGGTAGGAGAAGCTTTCTTT. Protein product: CALYRDRAVGEAFF.

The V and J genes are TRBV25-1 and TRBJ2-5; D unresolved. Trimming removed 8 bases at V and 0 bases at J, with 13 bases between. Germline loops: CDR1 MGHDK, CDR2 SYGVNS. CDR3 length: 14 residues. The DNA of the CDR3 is TGTGCCAGCGCCTCGACCTGGTACCAAGAGACCCAGTACTTC. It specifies CASASTWYQETQYF. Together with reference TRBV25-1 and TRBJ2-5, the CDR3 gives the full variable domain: EADIYQTPRYLVIGTGKKITLECSQTMGHDKMYWYQQDPGMELHLIHYSYGVNSTEKGDLSSESTVSRIRTEHFPLTLESARPSHTSQYLCASASTWYQETQYFGPGTRLLVL.

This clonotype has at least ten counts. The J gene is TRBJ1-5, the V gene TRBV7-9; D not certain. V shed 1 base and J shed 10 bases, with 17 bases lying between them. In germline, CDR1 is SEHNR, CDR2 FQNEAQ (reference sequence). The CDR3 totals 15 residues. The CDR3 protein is CASSLGGVIESPQHF. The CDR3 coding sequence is TGTGCCAGCAGCTTAGGAGGCGTGATAGAATCACCCCAGCATTTT.

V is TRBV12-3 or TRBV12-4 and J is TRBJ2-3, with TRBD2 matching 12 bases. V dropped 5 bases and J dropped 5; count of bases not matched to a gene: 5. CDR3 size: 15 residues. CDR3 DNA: TGTGCCAGCAGTAGATCGACTAGCGGGAGAGATACGCAGTATTTT. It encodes CASSRSTSGRDTQYF.

The CDR3 region is CATGNVQGGAYEQYF. The CDR3 bases are TGTGCCACCGGGAACGTACAGGGAGGAGCCTACGAGCAGTACTTC. This chain links TRBV15 with TRBJ2-7; possibly TRBD1 or TRBD2 for D (6 bases each). Trimming removed 8 bases from V and 2 bases from J, with 19 bases in between. The CDR3 is 15 amino acids. The germline V gene has CDR1 LNHNV and CDR2 YYDKDF (reference sequence).

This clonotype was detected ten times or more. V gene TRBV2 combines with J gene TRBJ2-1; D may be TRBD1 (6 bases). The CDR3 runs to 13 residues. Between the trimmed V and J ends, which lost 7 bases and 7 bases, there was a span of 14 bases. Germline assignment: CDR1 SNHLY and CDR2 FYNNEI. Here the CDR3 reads CASTPEGENEQFF. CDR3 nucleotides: TGTGCCAGCACCCCTGAGGGGGAGAATGAGCAGTTCTTC.

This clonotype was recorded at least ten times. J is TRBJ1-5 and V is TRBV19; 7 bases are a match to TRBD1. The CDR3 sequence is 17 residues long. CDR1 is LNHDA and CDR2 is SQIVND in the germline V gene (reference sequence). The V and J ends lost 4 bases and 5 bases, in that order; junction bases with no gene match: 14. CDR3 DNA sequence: TGTGCCAGTAGTACGACCCGGGGGCAGGGGGACCATCAGCCCCAGCATTTT. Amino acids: CASSTTRGQGDHQPQHF.

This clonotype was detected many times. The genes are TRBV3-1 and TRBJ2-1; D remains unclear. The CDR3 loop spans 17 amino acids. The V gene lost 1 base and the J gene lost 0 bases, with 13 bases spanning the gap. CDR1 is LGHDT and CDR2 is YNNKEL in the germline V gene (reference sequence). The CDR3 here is CASSQVLRNRSYNEQFF. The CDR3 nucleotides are TGTGCCAGCAGCCAAGTTTTGCGGAACCGCTCCTACAATGAGCAGTTCTTC.

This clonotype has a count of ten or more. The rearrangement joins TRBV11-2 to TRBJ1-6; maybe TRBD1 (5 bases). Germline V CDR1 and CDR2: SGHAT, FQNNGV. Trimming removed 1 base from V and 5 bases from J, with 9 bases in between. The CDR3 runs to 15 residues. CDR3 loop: CASSLGQTDNSPLHF. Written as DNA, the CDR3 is TGTGCCAGCAGCTTAGGACAGACTGATAATTCACCCCTCCACTTT.

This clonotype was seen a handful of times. The CDR3 nucleotides read TGTGCCAGCAGCTTAACTCGGGACCCGAACACTGAAGCTTTCTTT. Residues: CASSLTRDPNTEAFF. The V call is TRBV7-3, the J call TRBJ1-1; possible D gene TRBD1, 5 bases. Germline values: CDR1 SGHTA, CDR2 FQGTGA. The CDR3 runs to 15 residues. V lost 0 bases and J 1 base, leaving 9 bases between the germline ends.

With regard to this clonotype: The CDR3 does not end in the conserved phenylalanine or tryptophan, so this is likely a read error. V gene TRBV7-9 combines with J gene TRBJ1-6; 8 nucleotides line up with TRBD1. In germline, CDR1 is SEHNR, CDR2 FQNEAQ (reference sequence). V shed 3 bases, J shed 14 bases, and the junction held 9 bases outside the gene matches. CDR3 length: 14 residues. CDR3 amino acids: CASSLDREDGTLHL. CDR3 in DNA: TGTGCCAGCAGCTTGGACAGGGAGGATGGCACCCTCCACCTT.

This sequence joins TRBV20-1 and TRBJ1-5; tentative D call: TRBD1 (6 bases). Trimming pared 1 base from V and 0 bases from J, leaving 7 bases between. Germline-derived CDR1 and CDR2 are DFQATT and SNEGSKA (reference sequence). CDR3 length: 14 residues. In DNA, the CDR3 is TGCAGTGCTAGAGTACAGGGTAGCAATCAGCCCCAGCATTTT. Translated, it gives CSARVQGSNQPQHF.

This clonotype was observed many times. CDR3 protein: CASSVRQGYEQYF. CDR3 bases: TGTGCCAGCAGTGTCAGGCAGGGATACGAGCAGTACTTC. This chain connects TRBV6-1 to TRBJ2-7; tentative D call: TRBD1 (5 bases). With 4 bases removed from V and 4 bases from J, the gap between germline ends came to 11 bases. Germline lookup yields CDR1 MNHNS and CDR2 SASEGT. The CDR3 runs 13 residues.

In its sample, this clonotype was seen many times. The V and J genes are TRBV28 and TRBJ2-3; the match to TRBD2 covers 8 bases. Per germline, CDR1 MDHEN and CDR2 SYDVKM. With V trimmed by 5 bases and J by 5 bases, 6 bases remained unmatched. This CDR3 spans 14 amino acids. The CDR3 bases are TGTGCCAGCAGTGCAGCGGGAGATGTAGATACGCAGTATTTT. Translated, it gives CASSAAGDVDTQYF.

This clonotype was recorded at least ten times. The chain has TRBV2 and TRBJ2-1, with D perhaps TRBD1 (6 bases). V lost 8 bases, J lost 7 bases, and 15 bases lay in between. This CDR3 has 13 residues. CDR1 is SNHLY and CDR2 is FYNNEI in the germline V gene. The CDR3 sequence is CASVIGQPNEQFF. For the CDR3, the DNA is TGTGCCAGCGTTATCGGACAGCCTAATGAGCAGTTCTTC.

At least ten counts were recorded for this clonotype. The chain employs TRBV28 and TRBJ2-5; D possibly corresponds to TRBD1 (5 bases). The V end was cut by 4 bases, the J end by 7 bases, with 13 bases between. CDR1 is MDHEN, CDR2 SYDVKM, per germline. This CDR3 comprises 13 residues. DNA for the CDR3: TGTGCCAGCAGTTCCCACCCACAGGTGACCCAGTACTTC. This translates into CASSSHPQVTQYF.

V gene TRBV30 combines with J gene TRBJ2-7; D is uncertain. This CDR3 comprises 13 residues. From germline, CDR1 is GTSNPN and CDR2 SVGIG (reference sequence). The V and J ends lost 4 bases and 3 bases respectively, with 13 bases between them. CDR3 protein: CAWMCLTLYEQYF. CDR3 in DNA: TGTGCCTGGATGTGCTTGACCCTCTACGAGCAGTACTTC. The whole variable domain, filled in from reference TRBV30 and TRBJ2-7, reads SQTIHQWPATLVQPVGSPLSLECTVEGTSNPNLYWYRQAAGRGLQLLFYSVGIGQISSEVPQNLSASRPQDRQFILSSKKLLLSDSGFYLCAWMCLTLYEQYFGPGTRLTVT.

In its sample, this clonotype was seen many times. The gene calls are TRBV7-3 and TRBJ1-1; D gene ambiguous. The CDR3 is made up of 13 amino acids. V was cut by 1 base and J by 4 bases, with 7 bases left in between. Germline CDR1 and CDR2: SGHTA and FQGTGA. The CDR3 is CASSLSIFTEAFF. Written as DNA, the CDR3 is TGTGCCAGCAGCTTAAGTATCTTCACTGAAGCTTTCTTT.